Listed here is a single TCR beta chain. The trim removed 5 bases at V and 3 bases at J, leaving 7 bases unmatched. The CDR3 loop spans 14 amino acids. CDR1 SGHRS and CDR2 YFSETQ come from the germline V gene. Measured with immunoSEQ multiplex PCR; TCRdb has only the in-frame clones, and not every one. Altogether tens of thousands of clones are present, approximately 83% being singletons, with the ten largest covering roughly 16%. The data were taken from a study of T cell responses to AZD1222 COVID-19 vaccine. The TCR sequence derives from an adult in good health. Sequencing used peripheral blood, obtained on day 0 of AZD1222 vaccination. This chain uses TRBV5-1 with TRBJ2-5; 7 nucleotides match TRBD2. CDR3 residues: CASSFGGEEETQYF. CDR3 DNA: TGCGCCAGCAGTTTTGGGGGGGAGGAAGAGACCCAGTACTTC.